Each of the 20 T cell receptor beta chains below was sequenced from the same sample in a study of T cell repertoires in cytomegalovirus infection (dated by TCRdb to the late 2010s). Instrument on record: Illumina HiSeq 1500. TCRdb reran the public reads through fastp at Q25 and MiXCR, keeping productive beta chains. For every CDR3 protein sequence, its rows merge into one entry that carries the most common genes and DNA. For this sample the table gives about 310,000 distinct CDR3 sequences, of which 17% were detected only once. In total, the top ten clones hold 9.5% to 15% of the sample. Sequencing was done on a sample of PBMCs. Receptors originate from a human donor in good health (CMV status not recorded). Some clones in this sample may be carry-over from other donors' samples.

The chain couples TRBV4-1 to TRBJ1-5; D may be TRBD1 (6 bases). CDR3 length equals 17 residues. From germline, CDR1 is MGHRA and CDR2 YSYEKL. With 0 bases removed from V and 9 bases from J, the gap between germline ends came to 21 bases. The chain's CDR3 is CASSQETGALPVRPQHF. In nucleotides, the CDR3 is TGCGCCAGCAGCCAAGAGACAGGAGCCCTCCCAGTTAGGCCCCAGCATTTT.

This clonotype came up a few times. The chain employs TRBV19 and TRBJ1-5; D call uncertain. The length of the CDR3 is 12 residues. Between the trimmed V and J ends, which lost 5 bases and 11 bases, there was a span of 13 bases. The germline gives CDR1 LNHDA, CDR2 SQIVND (reference sequence). CDR3 coding DNA: TGTGCCAGTAGTCCCGGACTGGTGGCCCAGCATTTT. As protein: CASSPGLVAQHF.

In this sample, this clonotype turned up a few times. The V and J genes are TRBV6-5 and TRBJ2-3; 8 nucleotides align to TRBD1. The V segment lost 6 bases and the J segment 11 bases; nucleotides outside the gene matches: 4. The length of the CDR3 is 11 residues. The germline V gene encodes CDR1 MNHEY and CDR2 SVGAGI. The CDR3 DNA is TGTGCCAGCAGGCAGGGGGCTAAGCAGTATTTT. It is translated as CASRQGAKQYF.

This chain uses TRBV7-9 with TRBJ1-4; D not certain. The CDR3 runs 14 residues. V lost 1 base, J lost 8 bases, and 11 bases lay in between. Germline lookup yields CDR1 SEHNR and CDR2 FQNEAQ (reference sequence). The CDR3 region is CASSLDPPGEKLFF. For the CDR3, the DNA is TGTGCCAGCAGCTTAGACCCCCCCGGGGAAAAACTGTTTTTT.

This clonotype appeared many times. The chain uses TRBV7-2 and TRBJ2-7; D may be TRBD2 (5 bases). This CDR3 contains 15 residues. Trimming shortened V by 5 bases and J by 3 bases, and 17 bases separated the two germline ends. The germline gives CDR1 SGHTA, CDR2 FQGNSA. The CDR3 sequence is CASSPGPGIIYEQYF. As DNA, the CDR3 is TGTGCCAGCAGCCCCGGGCCGGGGATTATCTACGAGCAGTACTTC.

This clonotype has a handful of counts. The chain uses TRBV2 and TRBJ2-3; possible D gene TRBD1, 5 bases. Germline-derived CDR1 and CDR2 are SNHLY and FYNNEI. The CDR3 sequence is 14 residues long. Trimming removed 2 bases at V and 2 bases at J, with 8 bases between. CDR3 sequence: CASSETQVTDTQYF. In DNA, the CDR3 is TGTGCCAGCAGTGAAACACAGGTCACAGATACGCAGTATTTT.

This clonotype was seen more than once but under ten times. This rearrangement joins TRBV19 to TRBJ1-3; D gene ambiguous. Germline assignment: CDR1 LNHDA and CDR2 SQIVND (reference sequence). The CDR3 consists of 16 residues. The ends were cut back, 7 bases at V and 1 base at J, with 17 bases in the middle. CDR3 in DNA: TGTGCCAGTACCGGACGGGCCAGACCTTCTGGAAACACCATATATTTT. It yields the protein CASTGRARPSGNTIYF. Combining the CDR3 with reference TRBV19 and TRBJ1-3 gives the whole variable domain DGGITQSPKYLFRKEGQNVTLSCEQNLNHDAMYWYRQDPGQGLRLIYYSQIVNDFQKGDIAEGYSVSREKKESFPLTVTSAQKNPTAFYLCASTGRARPSGNTIYFGEGSWLTVV.

The chain combines TRBV2 with TRBJ1-5; no clear D gene. In germline, CDR1 is SNHLY, CDR2 FYNNEI. Trimming cost V 4 bases and J 1 base, with 11 bases left between them. The CDR3 consists of 15 residues. CDR3 nucleotides: TGTGCCAGCAGTGCACAGCTCATAAGCAATCAGCCCCAGCATTTT. It is translated as CASSAQLISNQPQHF.

This clonotype was seen many times. The gene calls are TRBV12-3 or TRBV12-4 and TRBJ2-1; 11 nucleotides match TRBD1. There are 15 residues in the CDR3. Trimming cost V 3 bases and J 6 bases; bases outside gene matches: 4. CDR3 amino acids: CASSFSGTGGNEQFF. DNA for the CDR3: TGTGCCAGCAGTTTTTCCGGGACAGGGGGCAATGAGCAGTTCTTC.

This chain connects TRBV6-5 to TRBJ2-5; 9 nucleotides align to TRBD2. Germline values: CDR1 MNHEY, CDR2 SVGAGI. The CDR3 runs to 15 residues. V was pared by 3 bases and J by 2 bases, with 4 bases of the junction left unmatched. CDR3 in amino acids: CASSYQAGGQETQYF. DNA of the CDR3: TGTGCCAGCAGTTATCAAGCGGGGGGACAAGAGACCCAGTACTTC.

Concerning this clonotype itself: This clone may be a read error of a much larger clone one base away. The CDR3 nucleotides are TGTGCCAGCGGCTCGGGACAGTGGGAGACCCAGTACTTC. Protein: CASGSGQWETQYF. The chain employs TRBV7-9 and TRBJ2-5, with 7 bases aligning to TRBD1. The germline V gene has CDR1 SEHNR and CDR2 FQNEAQ (reference sequence). The J segment lost 5 bases and the V segment lost 8 bases, leaving 8 bases of the junction unmatched. The CDR3 sequence is 13 residues long. Full variable domain (remainder filled in from reference TRBV7-9 and TRBJ2-5): DTGVSQNPRHKITKRGQNVTFRCDPISEHNRLYWYRQTLGQGPEFLTYFQNEAQLEKSRLLSDRFSAERPKGSFSTLEIQRTEQGDSAMYLCASGSGQWETQYFGPGTRLLVL.

The chain has TRBV5-1 and TRBJ2-3, with D perhaps TRBD2 (5 bases). The CDR3 covers 16 residues. Trimming pared 3 bases from V and 1 base from J, leaving 15 bases between. Germline CDR1 reads SGHRS; CDR2 reads YFSETQ. The CDR3 is CASSSETRRGTDTQYF. The CDR3 bases are TGCGCCAGCAGCTCCGAAACCCGGCGGGGCACAGATACGCAGTATTTT.

The rearrangement joins TRBV20-1 to TRBJ1-5; D is unclear. The CDR3 totals 15 residues. The germline gives CDR1 DFQATT, CDR2 SNEGSKA (reference sequence). V shed 5 bases and J shed 1 base, with 15 bases lying between them. For the CDR3, the DNA is TGCAGTGCTGTTAAGCCGACCGGGAGCAATCAGCCCCAGCATTTT. Translation: CSAVKPTGSNQPQHF.

This chain joins TRBV4-1 and TRBJ1-5; TRBD1 aligns across 9 bases. The CDR3 is 17 residues long. Trimming cost V 0 bases and J 2 bases; bases outside gene matches: 5. Germline V gives CDR1 MGHRA, CDR2 YSYEKL. The DNA of the CDR3 is TGCGCCAGCAGCCAAGATAGTACAGGGGGCCGCAATCAGCCCCAGCATTTT. It codes for CASSQDSTGGRNQPQHF.

This clonotype was counted only a few times. The chain links TRBV28 to TRBJ1-4; D is perhaps TRBD1 (6 bases). V was trimmed by 8 bases and J by 9 bases, leaving 16 bases between them. The germline CDR1 and CDR2 sequences are MDHEN and SYDVKM. There are 13 residues in the CDR3. CDR3 loop: CASWDTNPQKLFF. The CDR3 nucleotides are TGTGCCAGCTGGGACACAAATCCTCAAAAACTGTTTTTT. The whole variable domain, filled in from reference TRBV28 and TRBJ1-4, reads DVKVTQSSRYLVKRTGEKVFLECVQDMDHENMFWYRQDPGLGLRLIYFSYDVKMKEKGDIPEGYSVSREKKERFSLILESASTNQTSMYLCASWDTNPQKLFFGSGTQLSVL.

Only a few counts were recorded for this clonotype. The CDR3 DNA reads as TGTGCCACCAGCAACCAGGGGGCCTCCTACGAGCAGTACTTC. Protein sequence: CATSNQGASYEQYF. The chain has TRBV15 and TRBJ2-7; 8 bases are shared with TRBD1. Germline V lookup: CDR1 LNHNV, CDR2 YYDKDF (reference sequence). Trimming removed 4 bases from V and 0 bases from J; junction bases left unmatched: 2. The CDR3 length is 14 residues. The full variable domain, rest sourced from reference TRBV15 and TRBJ2-7, is DAMVIQNPRYQVTQFGKPVTLSCSQTLNHNVMYWYQQKSSQAPKLLFHYYDKDFNNEADTPDNFQSRRPNTSFCFLDIRSPGLGDTAMYLCATSNQGASYEQYFGPGTRLTVT.

The J gene is TRBJ2-3, the V gene TRBV7-2, with unresolved D. V lost 1 base and J 4 bases, leaving 12 bases between the germline ends. CDR3 length: 15 amino acids. Germline assignment: CDR1 SGHTA and CDR2 FQGNSA. The CDR3: CASSLVRKGPDTQYF. As DNA, the CDR3 is TGTGCCAGCAGCTTAGTCAGGAAGGGCCCAGATACGCAGTATTTT.

The rearrangement links TRBV12-3 or TRBV12-4 to TRBJ1-2, with D maybe TRBD1 (6 bases). The CDR3 extends over 13 amino acids. V was cut by 4 bases and J by 4 bases, with 10 bases left in between. In nucleotides, the CDR3 is TGTGCCAGCAGTTCCAGGGGCTCCTATGGCTACACCTTC. This sequence encodes CASSSRGSYGYTF.

This clonotype was counted many times. V usage is TRBV12-3 or TRBV12-4 and J usage is TRBJ2-1, with D maybe TRBD1 (6 bases). The CDR3 covers 14 residues. Deletions cut 5 bases from V and 1 base from J, with 9 bases between. In DNA, the CDR3 is TGTGCCAGCAGTCCACAGGGTTCCTACAATGAGCAGTTCTTC. It translates to CASSPQGSYNEQFF.

This chain uses TRBV18 with TRBJ1-2; tentative D call: TRBD1 (5 bases). Looked up from germline, CDR1 is KGHSH and CDR2 is LQKENI. The germline V and J ends were trimmed by 3 bases and 5 bases, with 16 bases remaining between them. The CDR3 runs to 15 residues. In DNA form, the CDR3 reads TGTGCCAGCTCACCTCCGACAGAAGGGGAATATGGCTACACCTTC. This encodes CASSPPTEGEYGYTF.